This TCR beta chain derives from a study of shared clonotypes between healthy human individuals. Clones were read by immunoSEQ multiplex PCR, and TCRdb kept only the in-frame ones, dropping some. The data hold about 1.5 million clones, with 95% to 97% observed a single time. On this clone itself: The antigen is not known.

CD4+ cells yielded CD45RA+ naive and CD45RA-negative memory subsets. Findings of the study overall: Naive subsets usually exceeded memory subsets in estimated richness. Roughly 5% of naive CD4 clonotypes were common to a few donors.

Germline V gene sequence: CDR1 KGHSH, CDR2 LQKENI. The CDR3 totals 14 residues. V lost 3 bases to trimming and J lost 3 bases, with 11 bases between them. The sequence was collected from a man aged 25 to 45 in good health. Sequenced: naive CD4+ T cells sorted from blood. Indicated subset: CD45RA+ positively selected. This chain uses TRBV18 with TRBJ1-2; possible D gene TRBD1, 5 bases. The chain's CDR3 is CASSPTLQDYGYTF. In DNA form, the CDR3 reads TGTGCCAGCTCACCTACTTTACAGGACTATGGCTACACCTTC.